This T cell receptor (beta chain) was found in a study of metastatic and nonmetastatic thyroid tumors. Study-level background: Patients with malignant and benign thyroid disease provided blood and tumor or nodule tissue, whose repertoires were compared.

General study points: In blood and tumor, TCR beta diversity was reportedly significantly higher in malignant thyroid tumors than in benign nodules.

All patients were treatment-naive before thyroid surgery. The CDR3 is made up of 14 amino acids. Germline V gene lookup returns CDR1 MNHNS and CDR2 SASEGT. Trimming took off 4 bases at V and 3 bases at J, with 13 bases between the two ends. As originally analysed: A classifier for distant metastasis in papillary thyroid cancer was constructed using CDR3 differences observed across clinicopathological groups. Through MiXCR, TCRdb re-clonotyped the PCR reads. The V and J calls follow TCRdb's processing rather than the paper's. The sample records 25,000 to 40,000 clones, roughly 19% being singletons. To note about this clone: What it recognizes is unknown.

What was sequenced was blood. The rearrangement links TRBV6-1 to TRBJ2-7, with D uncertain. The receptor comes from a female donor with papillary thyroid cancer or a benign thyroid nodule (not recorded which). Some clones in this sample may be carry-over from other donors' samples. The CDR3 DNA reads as TGTGCCAGCAGTGCTGGGATAAAGGTCTACGAGCAGTACTTC. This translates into CASSAGIKVYEQYF.